This T cell receptor (beta chain) stems from a study of cytomegalovirus exposure and HLA in healthy donors. About the study: An earlier analysis found 120 million or so unique TCR beta sequences from 200 million or so T cells. Notes on the study in general: Earlier analysis found most TCR beta V segments productive about 87% or about 30% of the time. In a later analysis, CMV-associated beta chains were mostly HLA-associated, it appeared.

Use of 60 Vbeta and 13 Jbeta primers characterized the PCR. Produced via immunoSEQ multiplex PCR; TCRdb's table is partial and in-frame only. The sample has more than 95,000 clones, 65% to 90% seen once. Donors showed nominal health when sampled, although they likely had unrecorded immune exposures. V lost 2 bases and J lost 4, with 11 bases in between. Looked up from germline, CDR1 is MNHEY and CDR2 is SVGAGI. CDR3 length: 14 amino acids. Concerning this clone itself: Its antigen is undetermined.

The chain couples TRBV6-5 to TRBJ1-1, with a weak D call TRBD1 (5 bases). The clonotype originates from a man aged 25-45 years in good health and CMV-seropositive. Sequenced input: PBMCs. In DNA form, the CDR3 reads TGTGCCAGCAGTTACATTCCCAGGGTCACTGAAGCTTTCTTT. Translated, it gives CASSYIPRVTEAFF.